The following is a T cell receptor (beta chain) sequence with its context. The antigen is unknown. This entry comes from a study of shared clonotypes between healthy human individuals. Regarding the study as a whole: Naive subsets typically showed greater estimated richness than memory subsets. The generation probabilities recorded for non-shared clonotypes fell below those of clonotypes shared by all four donors.

Per the original methods: Filtering differed for immunoSEQ, which gave only junction sequences without quality scores. Sequenced by immunoSEQ multiplex PCR; TCRdb stores in-frame clones only, minus some. D and trimming were read from the DNA, whereas the V and J calls and clone size are those reported in that table. The profile shows nearly 1,000,000 clones, over 75% of them singletons. The receptor's source is a man younger than 35 in good health. The sequencing input was memory CD4+ T cells sorted from blood. Subset given: CD45RA-negative fraction.

The CDR3: CASSITGTSGVGETQYF. The CDR3 DNA sequence: TGCGCCAGCAGCATTACCGGGACTAGCGGGGTCGGGGAGACCCAGTACTTC. The gene calls are TRBV5-1 and TRBJ2-5; 13 bases match TRBD2. CDR3 size: 17 residues. Unmatched junction bases numbered 11, after V lost 4 bases and J lost 5 bases. Germline CDR1 SGHRS, CDR2 YFSETQ.